This T cell receptor (beta chain) was found in a study of blood T cell repertoires in COVID-19. In germline, CDR1 is MNHEY, CDR2 SVGAGI. V was trimmed by 0 bases and J by 6 bases, leaving 14 bases between them. The CDR3 totals 15 residues. The assay was immunoSEQ multiplex PCR, and TCRdb's table has in-frame clones only and misses some. The table shows some 290,000 clones, with 88% occurring only once. While infection was still active, Seattle patients were enrolled and then followed longitudinally. The origin of this receptor is a woman under 40 with COVID-19, enrolled during active disease. The specimen was peripheral blood. This chain connects TRBV6-5 to TRBJ1-1; D is possibly TRBD1 (5 bases). The CDR3 sequence is CASSYSGGDGAEAFF. CDR3 DNA sequence: TGTGCCAGCAGTTACTCCGGAGGGGACGGGGCTGAAGCTTTCTTT.